The present T cell receptor (beta chain) was sequenced within a study of technical replicates of blood from a handful of donors. CDR3 length: 15 amino acids. The V end was cut by 5 bases, the J end by 8 bases, with 22 bases between. The germline gives CDR1 LNHDA, CDR2 SQIVND (reference sequence). Produced via immunoSEQ multiplex PCR; TCRdb's table is partial and in-frame only. The sample contains some 14,000 clones, over 90% of which appear only once. Sequencing input: PBMCs. The source of this sequence is a human donor in good health. The chain employs TRBV19 and TRBJ2-7; possible D gene TRBD1, 6 bases. CDR3 residues: CASSLDTQGLGKQYF. The CDR3 DNA reads as TGTGCCAGTAGTCTCGATACTCAGGGGTTGGGGAAGCAGTACTTC.